One and the same sample provided the 11 T cell receptor beta chains below, sequenced in a study of T cell responses to AZD1222 COVID-19 vaccine. Profiling relied on immunoSEQ multiplex PCR, and the TCRdb table lists in-frame clones only, not all of them. The sample contains roughly 58,000 clones, 75% to 90% of which appear only once. The specimen was peripheral blood, collected on day 0 of MenACWY control vaccination. Receptor source: an adult in good health.

The J gene is TRBJ2-3, the V gene TRBV6-5; the match to TRBD1 covers 9 bases. CDR1 is MNHEY and CDR2 is SVGAGI in the germline V gene. V lost 6 bases, J lost 4 bases, and 8 bases stayed unmatched. The CDR3 runs 15 residues. The CDR3 spells CASSSPGQGSDTQYF. The CDR3 coding sequence is TGTGCCAGCAGCTCCCCGGGACAGGGCTCAGATACGCAGTATTTT.

The V call is TRBV7-9, the J call TRBJ1-6; D is undetermined. Germline CDR1 and CDR2: SEHNR and FQNEAQ (reference sequence). Trimming shortened V by 5 bases and J by 7 bases, and 12 bases separated the two germline ends. CDR3 length: 14 residues. CDR3 coding DNA: TGTGCCAGCAGCCCAGTTCCCGGGAATTCACCCCTCCACTTT. Translation: CASSPVPGNSPLHF. Full variable domain (remainder filled in from reference TRBV7-9 and TRBJ1-6): DTGVSQNPRHKITKRGQNVTFRCDPISEHNRLYWYRQTLGQGPEFLTYFQNEAQLEKSRLLSDRFSAERPKGSFSTLEIQRTEQGDSAMYLCASSPVPGNSPLHFGNGTRLTVT.

The J gene is TRBJ2-3, the V gene TRBV4-3; D not resolved. V gave up 2 bases and J gave up 1 base, with 4 bases separating them. There are 13 residues in the CDR3. CDR1 is LGHNA, CDR2 YSLEER, per germline. CDR3 DNA: TGCGCCAGCAGCCAACTACGCACAGATACGCAGTATTTT. It translates to CASSQLRTDTQYF.

The rearrangement joins TRBV5-1 to TRBJ2-3, with a tentative D call TRBD2 (6 bases). The CDR3 runs to 18 residues. Looked up from germline, CDR1 is SGHRS and CDR2 is YFSETQ. V gave up 4 bases and J gave up 4 bases, with 25 bases separating them. CDR3 in DNA: TGCGCCAGCAGCCAAGCGCCGGGAGCAGGAGGTAACGCAGATACGCAGTATTTT. Translation: CASSQAPGAGGNADTQYF.

The rearrangement uses TRBV28 and TRBJ1-2, with D possibly being TRBD1 (5 bases). Germline V gene data show CDR1 as MDHEN and CDR2 as SYDVKM. Trimming cost V 4 bases and J 4 bases, with 10 bases left between them. This CDR3 spans 13 amino acids. The CDR3 sequence is CASSSPGPYGYTF. CDR3 sequence (DNA): TGTGCCAGCAGTTCCCCAGGGCCCTATGGCTACACCTTC.

J is TRBJ2-3 and V is TRBV7-2; D is perhaps TRBD2 (6 bases). V was clipped by 3 bases and J by 8 bases, with 12 bases between them. The CDR3 extends over 13 amino acids. From germline, CDR1 is SGHTA and CDR2 FQGNSA. The DNA for the CDR3 is TGTGCCAGCAGCTTGGGGGGAGAAGGTACGCAGTATTTT. This gives the protein CASSLGGEGTQYF.

The chain employs TRBV19 and TRBJ2-3; D not certain. Looked up from germline, CDR1 is LNHDA and CDR2 is SQIVND (reference sequence). Trimming removed 5 bases at V and 3 bases at J, with 9 bases between. The CDR3 sequence is 13 residues long. CDR3 sequence: CASSAFGTDTQYF. The DNA of the CDR3 is TGTGCCAGTAGTGCCTTTGGGACAGATACGCAGTATTTT.

The chain links TRBV5-1 to TRBJ2-7; weak D call: TRBD2 (5 bases). Germline V gene lookup returns CDR1 SGHRS and CDR2 YFSETQ. V lost 0 bases to trimming and J lost 2 bases, with 18 bases between them. This CDR3 region has 17 residues. This CDR3 is CASSLEGGGLLTYEQYF. The CDR3 DNA sequence: TGCGCCAGCAGCTTGGAAGGTGGAGGACTTCTCACCTACGAGCAGTACTTC.

This clone is a singleton in its sample. This chain joins TRBV7-2 and TRBJ2-2; 15 bases match TRBD2. This CDR3 is 16 amino acids long. Looked up from germline, CDR1 is SGHTA and CDR2 is FQGNSA. V lost 5 bases, J lost 5 bases, and 3 bases stayed unmatched. In DNA, the CDR3 is TGTGCCAGCAGCGGCGGACTAGCGGGAGGGACCGGGGAGCTGTTTTTT. Protein: CASSGGLAGGTGELFF.

V gene TRBV18 combines with J gene TRBJ2-2, with a possible D match to TRBD2 (5 bases). Trimming cost V 5 bases and J 6 bases, with 10 bases left between them. The CDR3 consists of 13 residues. The V gene's germline CDR1 is KGHSH and CDR2 LQKENI. CDR3 residues: CASSSEAAGELFF. CDR3 DNA: TGTGCCAGCTCATCGGAGGCGGCCGGGGAGCTGTTTTTT.

The chain has TRBV10-3 and TRBJ2-7, with TRBD2 identical over 11 bases. The CDR3 consists of 14 residues. Per the germline V gene, CDR1 is ENHRY and CDR2 is SYGVKD. With 11 bases clipped from V and 3 bases from J, the junction kept 9 bases outside the gene matches. The CDR3 loop is CAVKTSGENYEQYF. For the CDR3, the DNA is TGTGCCGTTAAGACTAGCGGGGAGAACTACGAGCAGTACTTC.